Presented here are 5 T cell receptor beta chains from one specimen sequenced in a study of blood T cells in healthy people across ages. A J-beta primer mix and a sample-barcoded 5' primer were used in a second PCR of about 7 to 11 cycles. One entry per CDR3 protein results from TCRdb running MiXCR on the 5' RACE reads. The sample includes around 990,000 distinct CDR3 sequences, approximately 25% seen only once; the top ten take 0.65% to 0.75%. These same data were also listed under a study on T cells of mothers and their children.

Sample: blood. Source of these receptors: a girl aged 2-9 years in good health.

The chain couples TRBV12-3 or TRBV12-4 to TRBJ2-1; D not resolved. TRBJ2-7 matches the DNA end more closely, so the J call is doubtful. CDR3 length equals 13 residues. This CDR3 reads CASSLSVISEQYF. In DNA form, the CDR3 reads TGTGCCAGCAGTTTAAGTGTAATCAGCGAGCAGTACTTC.

There are a few counts of this clonotype. CDR3 bases: TGTGCTAGTGGTTTTTCGACGGAGCAAAGAGGATCACCCCTCCACTTT. Amino acids: CASGFSTEQRGSPLHF. This rearrangement joins TRBV12-5 to TRBJ1-6; D not resolved. CDR1 is LGHNT and CDR2 is FRNRAP in the germline V gene. The V end lost 3 bases, the J end lost 10 bases, and 19 bases lay between the germline ends. The CDR3 length is 16 residues.

This clonotype was seen only a few times. The rearrangement links TRBV29-1 to TRBJ2-3; D call uncertain. This CDR3 has 13 amino acids. V was shortened by 5 bases and J by 2 bases, with 11 bases between the two germline ends. The germline gives CDR1 SQVTM, CDR2 ANQGSEA. CDR3 amino acids: CSVYGLYTDTQYF. CDR3 bases: TGCAGCGTTTATGGGCTCTACACAGATACGCAGTATTTT.

The chain carries TRBV20-1 and TRBJ1-1; the D is unclear. V was cut by 6 bases and J by 1 base, with 9 bases left in between. Germline loops: CDR1 DFQATT, CDR2 SNEGSKA (reference sequence). This CDR3 is built from 12 residues. CDR3 sequence reads: CSAVEQNTEAFF. CDR3 DNA: TGCAGTGCGGTGGAACAGAACACTGAAGCTTTCTTT.

This clonotype appeared a few times. Germline and junction disagree at one end, which may indicate a read error. The chain has TRBV7-9 and TRBJ1-1, with a possible D match to TRBD1 (5 bases). CDR1 is SEHNR and CDR2 is FQNEAQ in the germline V gene (reference sequence). The CDR3 spans 17 residues. CDR3 residues: CAGSPGRGILFDTEAFF. The CDR3 coding sequence is TGTGCCGGCAGCCCGGGACGGGGGATACTTTTCGACACTGAAGCTTTCTTT.